One sample yielded the 24 T cell receptor beta chains listed below, sequenced in a study of T cell repertoires in cytomegalovirus infection. MiXCR was run by TCRdb on the reads, yielding one entry per CDR3 protein. The sample consists of 300,000 to 450,000 distinct CDR3 sequences, 15% to 20% of them appearing once. Sequencing was performed on PBMCs. The receptors here all came from a human donor in good health (CMV status not recorded). Some clones in this sample may be carry-over from other donors' samples.

CDR3 DNA: TGTGCCAGCAGCTTAGGTGTCGTGTACAATGAGCAGTTCTTC. This encodes CASSLGVVYNEQFF. The chain couples TRBV7-6 to TRBJ2-1; unclear D gene. V was clipped by 1 base and J by 4 bases, with 8 bases between them. This CDR3 has 14 residues. Per the germline V gene, CDR1 is SGHVS and CDR2 is FNYEAQ.

This clonotype was observed many times. The CDR3 reads CASSLGGKETQYF. The CDR3 DNA reads TGTGCCAGCAGCTTAGGGGGAAAGGAGACCCAGTACTTC. The chain joins TRBV7-8 to TRBJ2-5; D is undetermined. The CDR3 is 13 residues long. The germline CDR1 and CDR2 sequences are SGHVS and FQNEAQ. Trimming cost V 1 base and J 5 bases, with 8 bases left between them.

This chain connects TRBV15 to TRBJ1-1; tentatively, D is TRBD1 (6 bases). The V end lost 5 bases, the J end lost 2 bases, and 12 bases lay between the germline ends. This CDR3 has 14 residues. Germline-derived CDR1 and CDR2 are LNHNV and YYDKDF (reference sequence). DNA for the CDR3: TGTGCCACCAGCGGATTGGACAGAAACACTGAAGCTTTCTTT. This encodes CATSGLDRNTEAFF.

In its sample, this clonotype was seen a few times. V is TRBV4-3 and J is TRBJ2-7, with D tentatively TRBD1 or TRBD2 (6 bases each). CDR3 length: 14 residues. Germline loops: CDR1 LGHNA, CDR2 YSLEER. The V and J ends lost 6 bases and 3 bases respectively, with 15 bases between them. CDR3 region: CASSDIGGGYEQYF. For the CDR3, the DNA is TGCGCCAGCAGTGACATAGGAGGGGGCTACGAGCAGTACTTC.

The chain recombines TRBV20-1 with TRBJ1-1, with TRBD1 as a possible D gene (6 bases). V gave up 4 bases and J gave up 8 bases, with 17 bases separating them. This CDR3 is built from 13 residues. Germline CDR1 is DFQATT and CDR2 is SNEGSKA (reference sequence). The CDR3 reads CSATPPGGPEAFF. CDR3 coding DNA: TGCAGTGCTACCCCCCCGGGGGGGCCCGAAGCTTTCTTT.

The chain combines TRBV5-5 with TRBJ2-1; unclear D gene. The V gene lost 4 bases and the J gene lost 9 bases, with 11 bases spanning the gap. Germline V gene lookup returns CDR1 SGHKS and CDR2 YYEKEE (reference sequence). This CDR3 has 12 residues. The DNA for the CDR3 is TGTGCCAGCAGCCCCCTATTCGCTGAGCAGTTCTTC. Its translation: CASSPLFAEQFF.

There are a few counts of this clonotype. The rearrangement uses TRBV7-9 and TRBJ2-5, with TRBD2 matching over 8 bases. There are 14 residues in the CDR3. Per the germline V gene, CDR1 is SEHNR and CDR2 is FQNEAQ (reference sequence). V dropped 3 bases and J dropped 4; count of bases not matched to a gene: 4. As DNA, the CDR3 is TGTGCCAGCAGCTTCGGGGGGGCCATAGAGACCCAGTACTTC. Translating it yields CASSFGGAIETQYF.

This clonotype was seen at least ten times. The chain couples TRBV7-9 to TRBJ2-2; 15 nucleotides line up with TRBD2. This CDR3 comprises 24 residues. Germline-derived CDR1 and CDR2 are SEHNR and FQNEAQ (reference sequence). V shed 5 bases and J 3 bases; nucleotides not matched to a gene: 25. The chain's CDR3 is CASSGGLAGGSGGAIKTYTGELFF. CDR3 sequence (DNA): TGTGCCAGCAGCGGGGGACTAGCGGGAGGATCTGGCGGTGCTATCAAAACTTACACCGGGGAGCTGTTTTTT.

This clonotype has ten or more counts. The chain links TRBV7-2 to TRBJ2-7, with D unclear. The germline CDR1 and CDR2 sequences are SGHTA and FQGNSA. The CDR3 is 10 residues long. With 3 bases removed from V and 3 bases from J, the gap between germline ends came to 0 bases. The CDR3 nucleotides read TGTGCCAGCAGCTTCTACGAGCAGTACTTC. This sequence encodes CASSFYEQYF.

This clonotype was found many times. The genes are TRBV7-2 and TRBJ2-5; no reliable D call. Germline assignment: CDR1 SGHTA and CDR2 FQGNSA. This CDR3 is 12 amino acids long. V lost 5 bases and J lost 5, with 9 bases in between. CDR3 DNA: TGTGCCAGCAGCCCCCCCGGGGAGACCCAGTACTTC. It encodes CASSPPGETQYF.

This clonotype was recorded a few times. The chain links TRBV5-1 to TRBJ2-7; the D is unclear. This CDR3 is built from 13 residues. Trimming cost V 7 bases and J 6 bases, with 17 bases left between them. From germline, CDR1 is SGHRS and CDR2 YFSETQ. CDR3 region: CASARTLNGEQYF. The DNA for the CDR3 is TGCGCCAGCGCCCGGACGTTGAACGGCGAGCAGTACTTC.

This rearrangement joins TRBV20-1 to TRBJ1-1; maybe TRBD1 (5 bases). The V gene's germline CDR1 is DFQATT and CDR2 SNEGSKA (reference sequence). V was cut by 3 bases and J by 1 base, with 9 bases left in between. The length of the CDR3 is 13 residues. CDR3 in DNA: TGCAGTGCTAGCAGGGATTCGAACACTGAAGCTTTCTTT. It encodes CSASRDSNTEAFF.

This clonotype was counted only a few times. CDR3: CASSQSSTTYYEQYF. CDR3 sequence (DNA): TGTGCCAGCAGCCAATCTTCGACCACCTACTACGAGCAGTACTTC. This chain joins TRBV7-2 and TRBJ2-7; D remains unclear. V lost 5 bases to trimming and J lost 3 bases, with 17 bases between them. The CDR3 totals 15 residues. CDR1 and CDR2 (germline): SGHTA, FQGNSA.

This clonotype was detected ten times or more. The chain combines TRBV12-3 or TRBV12-4 with TRBJ1-6; TRBD1 matches 8 bases. J gave up 7 bases and V 7 bases, and 6 bases lay outside the gene matches. The CDR3 extends over 14 amino acids. CDR3 loop: CASNPTGVNSPLHF. The CDR3, as DNA: TGTGCCAGCAACCCGACAGGGGTGAATTCACCCCTCCACTTT.

This chain connects TRBV27 to TRBJ2-6; unclear D gene. This CDR3 contains 18 residues. Looked up from germline, CDR1 is MNHEY and CDR2 is SMNVEV (reference sequence). The ends were cut back, 5 bases at V and 2 bases at J, with 19 bases in the middle. CDR3 sequence: CASSPFPTLGPGANVLTF. Here the CDR3 DNA reads TGTGCCAGCAGTCCCTTTCCGACCTTGGGTCCTGGGGCCAACGTCCTGACTTTC.

The chain employs TRBV20-1 and TRBJ1-5, with D maybe TRBD1 (5 bases). The CDR3 is 12 residues long. Germline-derived CDR1 and CDR2 are DFQATT and SNEGSKA (reference sequence). Trimming removed 3 bases at V and 6 bases at J, with 9 bases between. CDR3 bases: TGCAGTGCTAGGGCAGGGTCTCAGCCCCAGCATTTT. It specifies CSARAGSQPQHF.

The rearrangement links TRBV20-1 to TRBJ1-4, with 7 nucleotides matching TRBD1. The J segment lost 8 bases and the V segment lost 5 bases, leaving 5 bases of the junction unmatched. Germline V CDR1 and CDR2: DFQATT, SNEGSKA (reference sequence). The CDR3 runs 12 residues. CDR3: CSAQAGGEKLFF. CDR3 nucleotides: TGCAGTGCTCAGGCAGGGGGAGAAAAACTGTTTTTT.

This clonotype has ten or more counts. This chain joins TRBV7-2 and TRBJ1-5, with no clear D. This CDR3 is 13 amino acids long. The V and J ends lost 2 bases and 7 bases respectively, with 9 bases between them. CDR1 and CDR2 from the germline V gene are SGHTA and FQGNSA. The CDR3 nucleotides read TGTGCCAGCAGCTTACGGGCCGACCAGCCCCAGCATTTT. It specifies CASSLRADQPQHF.

A few counts support this clonotype. The V and J genes are TRBV7-9 and TRBJ2-1, with 10 positions matching TRBD1. CDR1 and CDR2 from the germline V gene are SEHNR and FQNEAQ (reference sequence). The J segment lost 8 bases and the V segment lost 2 bases, leaving 6 bases of the junction unmatched. The CDR3 consists of 15 residues. CDR3 region: CASSLQGQGGDEQFF. CDR3 nucleotide sequence: TGTGCCAGCAGCTTACAAGGACAGGGGGGCGATGAGCAGTTCTTC.

This clonotype has only a few counts. V usage is TRBV6-1 and J usage is TRBJ1-1; D not certain. The CDR3 covers 13 residues. From germline, CDR1 is MNHNS and CDR2 SASEGT. V dropped 7 bases and J dropped 4 bases, with 13 bases sitting between them. The CDR3 nucleotides are TGTGCCAGCACTGACCCGGCGACCACTGAAGCTTTCTTT. Its translation: CASTDPATTEAFF.

This clonotype was seen more than once but under ten times. This rearrangement joins TRBV10-3 to TRBJ1-1; D perhaps matches TRBD1 (5 bases). Deletions cut 6 bases from V and 5 bases from J, with 16 bases between. Per the germline V gene, CDR1 is ENHRY and CDR2 is SYGVKD. This CDR3 is 14 amino acids long. CDR3 bases: TGTGCCATCAGGGAGACAGAAAAGAGGACTGAAGCTTTCTTT. The encoded protein is CAIRETEKRTEAFF.

The rearrangement joins TRBV20-1 to TRBJ1-1; no clear D. Germline V gene data show CDR1 as DFQATT and CDR2 as SNEGSKA (reference sequence). V dropped 5 bases and J dropped 0 bases, with 25 bases sitting between them. CDR3 length equals 18 residues. CDR3 sequence: CSAPSFSPPGNMNTEAFF. The CDR3 DNA sequence: TGCAGTGCTCCCTCCTTTTCCCCACCAGGAAACATGAACACTGAAGCTTTCTTT.

Only a few counts were recorded for this clonotype. This CDR3 is CASSPDSNYEQYF. Here the CDR3 DNA reads TGTGCCAGCAGCCCCGACTCCAACTACGAGCAGTACTTC. V and J are TRBV3-1 and TRBJ2-7; D uncertain. The V gene's germline CDR1 is LGHDT and CDR2 YNNKEL (reference sequence). CDR3 length: 13 amino acids. The V end was cut by 4 bases, the J end by 3 bases, with 10 bases between.

V is TRBV5-4 and J is TRBJ2-1; D gene ambiguous. Per the germline V gene, CDR1 is SGHNT and CDR2 is YYREEE (reference sequence). Deletions cut 4 bases from V and 8 bases from J, with 13 bases between. The CDR3 consists of 13 residues. CDR3 nucleotide sequence: TGTGCCAGCAGCCTTTCGCCCGACCATGAGCAGTTCTTC. Translation gives CASSLSPDHEQFF.